Sequencing of this T cell receptor (beta chain) was carried out in a study of T cells in localized non-small cell lung cancer. Whole-study results and caveats: As only one tumor region underwent sequencing, heterogeneity remains possible. Adjacent lung held a median about 57 of the top 100 tumor clones. A higher density of T cells in blood coincided with extended overall survival. Adjacent uninvolved lung tissue had the highest T cell clonality, exceeding tumor.

Only in-frame clones appear in the TCRdb table, and some are missing; sequencing was by immunoSEQ multiplex PCR. Found here are more than 9,000 clones, less than 55% of them singletons; the top ten hold about 4.1%. For this clone: As yet, its antigen is unknown.

V gave up 3 bases and J gave up 3 bases, with 8 bases separating them. Germline-derived CDR1 and CDR2 are SGHNT and YENEEA. The CDR3 consists of 14 residues. The receptor's source is a woman aged 40-69 years with stage I lung adenocarcinoma. The chain has TRBV11-3 and TRBJ1-4; no clear D gene. Sequences were derived from lymph node tissue, sampled before any cancer treatment. CDR3 sequence (DNA): TGTGCCAGCAGCTTGGGCTTTCCTAATGAAAAACTGTTTTTT. Protein sequence: CASSLGFPNEKLFF.